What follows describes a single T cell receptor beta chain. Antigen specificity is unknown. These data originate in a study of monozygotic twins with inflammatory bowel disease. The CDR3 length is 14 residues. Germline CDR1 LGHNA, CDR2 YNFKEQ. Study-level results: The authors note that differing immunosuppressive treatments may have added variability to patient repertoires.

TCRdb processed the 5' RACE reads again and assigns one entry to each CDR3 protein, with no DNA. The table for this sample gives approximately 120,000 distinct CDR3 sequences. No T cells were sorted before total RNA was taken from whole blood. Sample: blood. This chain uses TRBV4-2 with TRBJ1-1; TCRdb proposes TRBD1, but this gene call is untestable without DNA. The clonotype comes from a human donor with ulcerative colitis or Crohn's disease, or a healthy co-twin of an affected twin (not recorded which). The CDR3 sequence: CASSQEDRATEAFF.